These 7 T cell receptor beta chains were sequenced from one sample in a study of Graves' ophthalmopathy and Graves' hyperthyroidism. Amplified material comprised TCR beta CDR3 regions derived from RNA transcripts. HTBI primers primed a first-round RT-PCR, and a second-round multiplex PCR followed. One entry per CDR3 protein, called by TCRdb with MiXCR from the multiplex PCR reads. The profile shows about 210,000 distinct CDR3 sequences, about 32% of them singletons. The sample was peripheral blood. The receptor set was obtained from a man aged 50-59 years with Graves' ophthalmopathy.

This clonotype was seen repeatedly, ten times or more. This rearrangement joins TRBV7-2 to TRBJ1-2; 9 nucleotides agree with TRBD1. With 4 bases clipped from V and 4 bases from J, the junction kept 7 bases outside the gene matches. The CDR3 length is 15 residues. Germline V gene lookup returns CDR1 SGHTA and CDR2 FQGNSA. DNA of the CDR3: TGTGCCAGCAGCTATAAGGGACAGGGAGGCTATGGCTACACCTTC. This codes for CASSYKGQGGYGYTF.

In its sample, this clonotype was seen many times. The CDR3 here is CASSQGIGSMNTEAFF. The DNA for the CDR3 is TGCGCCAGCAGCCAAGGAATAGGGAGCATGAACACTGAAGCTTTCTTT. The rearrangement uses TRBV4-1 and TRBJ1-1, with D hard to call. The V end lost 1 base, the J end lost 0 bases, and 12 bases lay between the germline ends. The CDR3 runs 16 residues. The V gene's germline CDR1 is MGHRA and CDR2 YSYEKL.

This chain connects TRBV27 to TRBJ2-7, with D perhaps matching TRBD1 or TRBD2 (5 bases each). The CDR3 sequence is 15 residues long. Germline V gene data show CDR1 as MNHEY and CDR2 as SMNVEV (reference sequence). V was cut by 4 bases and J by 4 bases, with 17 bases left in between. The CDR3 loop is CASSSMGLAKYEQYF. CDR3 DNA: TGTGCCAGCAGTTCTATGGGGCTAGCTAAATACGAGCAGTACTTC.

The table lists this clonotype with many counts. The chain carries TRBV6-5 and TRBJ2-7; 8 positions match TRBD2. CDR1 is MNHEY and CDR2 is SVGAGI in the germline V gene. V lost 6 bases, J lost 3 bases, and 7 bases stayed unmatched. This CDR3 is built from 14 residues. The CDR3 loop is CASRPGLGYYEQYF. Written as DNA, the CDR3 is TGTGCCAGCAGGCCGGGACTAGGGTACTACGAGCAGTACTTC.

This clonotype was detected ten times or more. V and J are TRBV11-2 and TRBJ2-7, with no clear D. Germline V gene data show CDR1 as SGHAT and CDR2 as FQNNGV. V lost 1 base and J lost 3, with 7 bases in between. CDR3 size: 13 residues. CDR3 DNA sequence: TGTGCCAGCAGCTTAGTTCCGAGCTACGAGCAGTACTTC. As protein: CASSLVPSYEQYF. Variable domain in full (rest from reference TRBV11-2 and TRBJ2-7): EAGVAQSPRYKIIEKRQSVAFWCNPISGHATLYWYQQILGQGPKLLIQFQNNGVVDDSQLPKDRFSAERLKGVDSTLKIQPAKLEDSAVYLCASSLVPSYEQYFGPGTRLTVT.

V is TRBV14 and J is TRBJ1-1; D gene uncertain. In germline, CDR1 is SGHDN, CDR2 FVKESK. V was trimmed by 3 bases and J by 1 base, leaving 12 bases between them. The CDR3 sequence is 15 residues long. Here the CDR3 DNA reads TGTGCCAGCAGCCACCTAAGAGGGAAGAACACTGAAGCTTTCTTT. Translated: CASSHLRGKNTEAFF. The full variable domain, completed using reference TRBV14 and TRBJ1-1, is EAGVTQFPSHSVIEKGQTVTLRCDPISGHDNLYWYRRVMGKEIKFLLHFVKESKQDESGMPNNRFLAERTGGTYSTLKVQPAELEDSGVYFCASSHLRGKNTEAFFGQGTRLTVV.

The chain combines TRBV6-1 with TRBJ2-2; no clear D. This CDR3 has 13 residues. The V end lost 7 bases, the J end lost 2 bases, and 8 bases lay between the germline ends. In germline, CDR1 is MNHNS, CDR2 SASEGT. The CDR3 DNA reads TGTGCCAGCACCGAAGTCAACACCGGGGAGCTGTTTTTT. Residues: CASTEVNTGELFF.